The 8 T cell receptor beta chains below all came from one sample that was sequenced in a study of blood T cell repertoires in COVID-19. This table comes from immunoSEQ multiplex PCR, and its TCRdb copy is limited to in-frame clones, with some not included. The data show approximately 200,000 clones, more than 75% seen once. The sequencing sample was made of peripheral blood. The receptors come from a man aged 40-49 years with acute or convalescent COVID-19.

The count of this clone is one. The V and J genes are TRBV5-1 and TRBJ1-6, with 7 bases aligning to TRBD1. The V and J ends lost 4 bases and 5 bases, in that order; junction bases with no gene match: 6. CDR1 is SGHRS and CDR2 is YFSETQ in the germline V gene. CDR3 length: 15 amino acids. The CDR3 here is CASSTRTGDNSPLHF. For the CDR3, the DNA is TGCGCCAGCAGCACCCGGACAGGAGATAATTCACCCCTCCACTTT. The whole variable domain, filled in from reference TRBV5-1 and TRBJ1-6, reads KAGVTQTPRYLIKTRGQQVTLSCSPISGHRSVSWYQQTPGQGLQFLFEYFSETQRNKGNFPGRFSGRQFSNSRSEMNVSTLELGDSALYLCASSTRTGDNSPLHFGNGTRLTVT.

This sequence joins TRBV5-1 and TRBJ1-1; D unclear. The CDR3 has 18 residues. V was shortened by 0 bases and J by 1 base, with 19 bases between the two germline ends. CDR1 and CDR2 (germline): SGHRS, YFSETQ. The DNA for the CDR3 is TGCGCCAGCAGCTTGGGTGTTTATGGTCGGGATGGGAACACTGAAGCTTTCTTT. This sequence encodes CASSLGVYGRDGNTEAFF.

DNA of the CDR3: TGTGCCAGCAGTTCAGAGACAGGGGGGGACTGGCCCCAGCATTTT. Translation: CASSSETGGDWPQHF. The genes are TRBV28 and TRBJ1-5; 9 nucleotides line up with TRBD1. Trimming took 4 bases from V and 9 from J; bases not matched to a gene: 10. The V gene's germline CDR1 is MDHEN and CDR2 SYDVKM. CDR3 length equals 15 residues.

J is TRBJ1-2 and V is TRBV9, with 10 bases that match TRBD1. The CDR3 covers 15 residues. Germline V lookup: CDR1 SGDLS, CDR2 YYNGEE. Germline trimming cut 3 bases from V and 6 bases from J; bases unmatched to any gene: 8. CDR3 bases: TGTGCCAGCAGCGCGTCGACAGGGGGCGAGCATGGCTACACCTTC. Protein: CASSASTGGEHGYTF.

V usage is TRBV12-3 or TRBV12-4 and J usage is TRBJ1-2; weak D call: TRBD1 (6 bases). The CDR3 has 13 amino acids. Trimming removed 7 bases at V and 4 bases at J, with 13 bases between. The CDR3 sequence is CASKTRGLYGYTF. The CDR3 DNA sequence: TGTGCCAGCAAAACCAGGGGTCTCTATGGCTACACCTTC.

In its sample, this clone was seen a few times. CDR3 loop: CASSQQGAGNTIYF. Written as DNA, the CDR3 is TGTGCCAGCAGCCAACAGGGGGCTGGAAACACCATATATTTT. The rearrangement joins TRBV2 to TRBJ1-3, with 8 bases fitting TRBD1. Looked up from germline, CDR1 is SNHLY and CDR2 is FYNNEI. The junction had 3 bases not matched to a gene; V was cut back by 6 bases and J by 2 bases. The CDR3 covers 14 residues. The full variable domain, its missing parts supplied by reference TRBV2 and TRBJ1-3, is EPEVTQTPSHQVTQMGQEVILRCVPISNHLYFYWYRQILGQKVEFLVSFYNNEISEKSEIFDDQFSVERPDGSNFTLKIRSTKLEDSAMYFCASSQQGAGNTIYFGEGSWLTVV.

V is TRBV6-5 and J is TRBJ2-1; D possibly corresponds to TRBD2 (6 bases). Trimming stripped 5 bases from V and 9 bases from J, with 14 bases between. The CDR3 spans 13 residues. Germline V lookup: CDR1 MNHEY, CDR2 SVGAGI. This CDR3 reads CASSRDSELEQFF. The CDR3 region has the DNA TGTGCCAGCAGTAGGGACTCCGAACTTGAGCAGTTCTTC.

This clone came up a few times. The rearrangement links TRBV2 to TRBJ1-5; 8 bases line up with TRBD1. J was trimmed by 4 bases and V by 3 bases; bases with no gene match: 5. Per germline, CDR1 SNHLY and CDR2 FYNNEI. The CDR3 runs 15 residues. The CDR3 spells CASSERGDRNQPQHF. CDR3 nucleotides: TGTGCCAGCAGTGAGAGAGGGGACAGGAATCAGCCCCAGCATTTT. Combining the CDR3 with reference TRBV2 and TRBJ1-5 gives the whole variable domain EPEVTQTPSHQVTQMGQEVILRCVPISNHLYFYWYRQILGQKVEFLVSFYNNEISEKSEIFDDQFSVERPDGSNFTLKIRSTKLEDSAMYFCASSERGDRNQPQHFGDGTRLSIL.